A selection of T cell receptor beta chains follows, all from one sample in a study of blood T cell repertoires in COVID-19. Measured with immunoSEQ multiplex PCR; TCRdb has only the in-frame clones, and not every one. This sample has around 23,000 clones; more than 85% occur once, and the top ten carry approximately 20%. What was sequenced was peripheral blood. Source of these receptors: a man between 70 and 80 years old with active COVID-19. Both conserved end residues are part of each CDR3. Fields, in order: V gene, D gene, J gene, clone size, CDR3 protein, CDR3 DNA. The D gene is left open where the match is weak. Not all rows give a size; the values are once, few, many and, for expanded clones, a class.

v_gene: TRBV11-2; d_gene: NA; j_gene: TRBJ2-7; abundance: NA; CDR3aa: CASSLVAEQYF; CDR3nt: TGTGCCAGCAGCTTAGTGGCCGAGCAGTACTTC
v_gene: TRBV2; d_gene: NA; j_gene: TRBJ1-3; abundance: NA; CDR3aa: CASRAAGRRNTIYF; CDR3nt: TGTGCCAGCAGGGCGGCCGGTAGACGGAACACCATATATTTT
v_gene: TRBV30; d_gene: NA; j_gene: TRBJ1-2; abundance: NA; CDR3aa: CAWRWGGARGYTF; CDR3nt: TGTGCCTGGAGATGGGGGGGGGCGAGAGGCTACACCTTC
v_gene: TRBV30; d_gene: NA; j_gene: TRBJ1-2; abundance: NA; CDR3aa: CAWSVEARNYGYTF; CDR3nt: TGTGCCTGGAGTGTAGAGGCCCGGAACTATGGCTACACCTTC
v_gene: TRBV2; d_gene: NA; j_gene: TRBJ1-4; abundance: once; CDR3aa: CASSEDGGGGEKLFF; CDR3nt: TGTGCCAGCAGTGAAGACGGGGGAGGAGGTGAAAAACTGTTTTTT
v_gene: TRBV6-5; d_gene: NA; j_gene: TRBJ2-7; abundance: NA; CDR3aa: CASSYTRSEFSYEQYF; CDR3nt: TGTGCCAGCAGTTACACGAGGTCCGAATTCTCCTACGAGCAGTACTTC
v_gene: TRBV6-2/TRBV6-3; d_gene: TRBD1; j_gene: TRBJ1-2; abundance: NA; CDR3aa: CASSSTGEEEFSGYTF; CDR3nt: TGTGCCAGCAGTTCTACAGGGGAAGAGGAGTTCTCTGGCTACACCTTC
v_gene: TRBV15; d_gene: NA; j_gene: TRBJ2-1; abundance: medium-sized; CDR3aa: CATSPVGVEQFF; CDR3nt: TGTGCCACCAGCCCGGTAGGGGTTGAGCAGTTCTTC
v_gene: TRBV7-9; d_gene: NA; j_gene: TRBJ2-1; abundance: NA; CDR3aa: CASSFPGLSNEQFF; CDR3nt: TGTGCCAGCAGCTTCCCGGGATTGAGCAATGAGCAGTTCTTC
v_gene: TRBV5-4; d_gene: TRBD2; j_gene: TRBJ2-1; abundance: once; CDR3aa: CASKAGDGNEQFF; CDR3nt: TGTGCCAGCAAGGCGGGAGACGGTAATGAGCAGTTCTTC
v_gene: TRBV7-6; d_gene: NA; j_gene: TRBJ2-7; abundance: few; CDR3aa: CASSPGSGPPYEQYF; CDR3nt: TGTGCCAGCAGCCCCGGGTCAGGGCCTCCCTACGAGCAGTACTTC
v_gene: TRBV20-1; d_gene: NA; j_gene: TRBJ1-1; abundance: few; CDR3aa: CSAEMNTEAFF; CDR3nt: TGCAGTGCCGAGATGAACACTGAAGCTTTCTTT
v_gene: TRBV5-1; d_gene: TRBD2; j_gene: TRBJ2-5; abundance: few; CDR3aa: CASCGGRGEETQYF; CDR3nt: TGCGCCAGCTGCGGGGGGCGGGGGGAAGAGACCCAGTACTTC
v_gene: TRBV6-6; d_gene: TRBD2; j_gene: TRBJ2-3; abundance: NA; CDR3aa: CASSYTGLADGGPTDTQYF; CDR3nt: TGTGCCAGCAGCTATACTGGCCTAGCGGACGGCGGACCCACAGATACGCAGTATTTT
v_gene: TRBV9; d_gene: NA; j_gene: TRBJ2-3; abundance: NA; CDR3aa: CASSVVSSAPDTQYF; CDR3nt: TGTGCCAGCAGCGTAGTTTCTAGCGCCCCAGATACGCAGTATTTT
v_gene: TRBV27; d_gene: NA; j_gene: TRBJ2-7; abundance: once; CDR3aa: CASRLKPPGSGYTYEQYF; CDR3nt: TGTGCCAGCAGACTTAAACCCCCGGGGAGCGGATATACATACGAGCAGTACTTC
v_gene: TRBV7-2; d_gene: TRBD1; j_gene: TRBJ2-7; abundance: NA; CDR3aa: CASSLRQGGTYEQYF; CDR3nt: TGTGCCAGCAGCTTGCGACAGGGGGGCACCTACGAGCAGTACTTC
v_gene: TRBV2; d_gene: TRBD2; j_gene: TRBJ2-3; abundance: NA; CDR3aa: CASSVGPQAGAVDTQYF; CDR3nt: TGTGCCAGCAGTGTAGGCCCCCAAGCGGGAGCTGTAGATACGCAGTATTTT
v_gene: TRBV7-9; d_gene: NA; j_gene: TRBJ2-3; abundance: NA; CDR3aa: CASSPPSLSTDTQYF; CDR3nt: TGTGCCAGCAGCCCCCCCTCCTTAAGCACAGATACGCAGTATTTT
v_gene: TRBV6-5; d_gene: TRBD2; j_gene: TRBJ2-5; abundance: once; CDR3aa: CASSILAKEYF; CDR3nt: TGTGCCAGCAGTATACTAGCGAAAGAGTACTTC
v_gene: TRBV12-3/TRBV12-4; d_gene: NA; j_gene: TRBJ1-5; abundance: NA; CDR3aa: CASSAGDNQPQHF; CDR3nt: TGTGCCAGCTCCGCGGGGGACAATCAGCCCCAGCATTTT
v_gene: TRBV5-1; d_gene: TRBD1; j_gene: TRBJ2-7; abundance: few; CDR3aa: CASSLRGLAYEQYF; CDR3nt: TGCGCCAGCAGCTTGAGGGGGCTAGCCTACGAGCAGTACTTC
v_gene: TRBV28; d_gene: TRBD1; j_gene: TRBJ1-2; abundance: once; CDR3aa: CASSLVGTAYGYTF; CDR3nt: TGTGCCAGCAGTTTAGTTGGGACAGCCTATGGCTACACCTTC
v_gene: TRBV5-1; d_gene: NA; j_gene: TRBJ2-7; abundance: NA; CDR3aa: CASSLGDRSEQYF; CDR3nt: TGCGCCAGCAGCTTGGGTGACAGGTCCGAGCAGTACTTC
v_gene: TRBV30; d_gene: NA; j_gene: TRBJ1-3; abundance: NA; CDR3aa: CAWSGDPGGAGNTIYF; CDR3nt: TGTGCCTGGAGTGGAGATCCGGGTGGTGCTGGAAACACCATATATTTT
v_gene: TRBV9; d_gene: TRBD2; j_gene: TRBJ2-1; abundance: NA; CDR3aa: CASSATSGNSYNEQFF; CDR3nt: TGTGCCAGCAGCGCGACTAGCGGCAACTCCTACAATGAGCAGTTCTTC
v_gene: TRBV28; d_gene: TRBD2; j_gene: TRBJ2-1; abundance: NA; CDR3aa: CASSPRLGRGDEQFF; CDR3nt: TGTGCCAGCAGTCCCCGGTTAGGGAGGGGCGATGAGCAGTTCTTC
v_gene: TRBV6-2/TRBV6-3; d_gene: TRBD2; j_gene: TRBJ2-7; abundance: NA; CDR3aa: CASSYHAGGPYEQYF; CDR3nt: TGTGCCAGCAGTTACCACGCGGGAGGGCCGTACGAGCAGTACTTC
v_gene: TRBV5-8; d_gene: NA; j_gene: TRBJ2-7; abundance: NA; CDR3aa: CASSLGGRFPGDYEQYF; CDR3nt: TGTGCCAGCAGCTTGGGAGGGAGATTTCCGGGGGACTACGAGCAGTACTTC
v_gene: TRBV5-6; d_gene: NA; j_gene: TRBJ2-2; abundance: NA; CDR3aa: CASSLGFANTGELFF; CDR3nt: TGTGCCAGCAGCTTGGGTTTCGCGAACACCGGGGAGCTGTTTTTT
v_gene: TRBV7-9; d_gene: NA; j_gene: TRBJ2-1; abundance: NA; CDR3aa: CASSSTGTTRNEQFF; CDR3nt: TGTGCCAGCAGTTCGACAGGAACTACGCGGAATGAGCAGTTCTTC
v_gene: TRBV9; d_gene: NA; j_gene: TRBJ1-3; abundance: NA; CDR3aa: CASSPQDRGNTIYF; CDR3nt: TGTGCCAGCAGCCCCCAAGACAGGGGAAACACCATATATTTT
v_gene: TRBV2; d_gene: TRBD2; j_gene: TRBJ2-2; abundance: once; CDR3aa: CASNLREVGELFF; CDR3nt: TGTGCCAGCAACCTCCGGGAGGTCGGGGAGCTGTTTTTT
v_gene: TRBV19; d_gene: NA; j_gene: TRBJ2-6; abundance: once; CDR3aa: CASSRGAVGANVLTF; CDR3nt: TGTGCCAGTAGCAGGGGAGCTGTAGGGGCCAACGTCCTGACTTTC
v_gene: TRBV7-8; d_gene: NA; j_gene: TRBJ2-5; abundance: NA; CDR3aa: CASSFHLRQETQYF; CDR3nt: TGTGCCAGCAGCTTTCACCTAAGACAAGAGACCCAGTACTTC
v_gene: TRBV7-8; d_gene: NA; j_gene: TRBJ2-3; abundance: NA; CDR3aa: CASSLVQGSSTDTQYF; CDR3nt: TGTGCCAGCAGCTTAGTTCAGGGTTCTAGCACAGATACGCAGTATTTT
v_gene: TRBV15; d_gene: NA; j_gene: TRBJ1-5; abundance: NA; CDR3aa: CATSRVPGSNQPQHF; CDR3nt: TGTGCCACCAGCAGAGTTCCAGGTTCCAATCAGCCCCAGCATTTT
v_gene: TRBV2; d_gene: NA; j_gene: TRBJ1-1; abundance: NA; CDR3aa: CASKANLNTEAFF; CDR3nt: TGTGCCAGTAAAGCGAACCTGAACACTGAAGCTTTCTTT
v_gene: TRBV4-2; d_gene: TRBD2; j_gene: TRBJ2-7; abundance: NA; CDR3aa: CASSQETSGIYEQYF; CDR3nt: TGTGCCAGCAGCCAGGAGACTAGCGGGATTTACGAGCAGTACTTC
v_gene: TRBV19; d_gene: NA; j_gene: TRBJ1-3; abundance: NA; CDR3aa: CASSTGVNTIYF; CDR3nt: TGTGCCAGTAGTACAGGGGTAAACACCATATATTTT
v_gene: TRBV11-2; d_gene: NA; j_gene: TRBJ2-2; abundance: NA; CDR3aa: CASSLLRGRELFF; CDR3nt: TGTGCCAGCAGCTTATTGCGGGGCCGGGAGCTGTTTTTT
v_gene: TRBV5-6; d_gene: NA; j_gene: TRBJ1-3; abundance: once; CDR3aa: CASSWTGNTIYF; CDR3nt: TGTGCCAGCAGCTGGACAGGAAACACCATATATTTT